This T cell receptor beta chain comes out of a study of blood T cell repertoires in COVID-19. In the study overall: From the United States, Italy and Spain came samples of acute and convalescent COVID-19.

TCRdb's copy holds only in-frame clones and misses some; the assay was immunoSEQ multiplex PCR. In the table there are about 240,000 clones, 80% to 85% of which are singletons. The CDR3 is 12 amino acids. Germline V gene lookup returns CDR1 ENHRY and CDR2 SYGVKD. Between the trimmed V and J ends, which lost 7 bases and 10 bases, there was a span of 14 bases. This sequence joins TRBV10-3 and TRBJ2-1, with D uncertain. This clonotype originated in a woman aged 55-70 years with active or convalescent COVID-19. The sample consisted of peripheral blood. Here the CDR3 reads CAITSFAGEQFF. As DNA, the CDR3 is TGTGCCATCACCTCATTCGCAGGCGAGCAGTTCTTC.